This TCR beta chain was observed in a study of T cells in Graves' hyperthyroidism and ophthalmopathy. CDR1 and CDR2 (germline): SGHKS, YYEKEE (reference sequence). The ends lost 1 base at V and 8 bases at J; junction bases unmatched: 5. This CDR3 has 14 residues. Patients counted as stable if ophthalmopathy did not develop within 18 months. Newly diagnosed hyperthyroidism patients aged 18 to 65 years had disease lasting under 2 months. Patients were excluded because of uncontrolled infection, other autoimmune disease, pregnancy or lactation. From less than 13 ml of fresh peripheral blood, PBMCs were isolated. TCR beta CDR3 sequences were amplified from RNA transcripts. An initial round of RT-PCR targeting the TCR CDR3 relied on the HTBI primer set. Each CDR3 protein is one row after TCRdb ran MiXCR on the multiplex PCR reads. The table has roughly 300,000 distinct CDR3 sequences, approximately 22% seen once.

Specimen: blood. The origin of this receptor is a woman in her forties or fifties with Graves' hyperthyroidism. The rearrangement joins TRBV5-5 to TRBJ1-4; 7 bases line up with TRBD1. This CDR3 reads CASSLRQGSEKLFF. The CDR3 DNA reads TGTGCCAGCAGCTTGAGACAGGGATCCGAAAAACTGTTTTTT.